This TCR beta chain was sequenced in a study of blood T cell repertoires in COVID-19. Across the whole study: Whether acute or convalescent, the COVID-19 samples came from the United States, Italy and Spain. T cells, B-cell-depleted T cells, or PBMCs provided the cDNA or gDNA that served as material.

There are 14 residues in the CDR3. Germline V gene data show CDR1 as LGHDT and CDR2 as YNNKEL (reference sequence). Authors' processing steps: Estimated nucleated cell counts came from reference gene primer amplification. Data came from immunoSEQ multiplex PCR; TCRdb stores just in-frame clones and leaves some out. The V and J calls and clone size come from that table; D and trimming were worked out from the DNA. The table records about 200,000 clones, 80% to 90% of them present only once. This clone was observed a few times. A read error may account for a junction end that differs from germline. This TCR came from an older woman with acute or convalescent COVID-19. The chain carries TRBV3-1 (or the pseudogene TRBV3-2) and TRBJ2-4; D remains ambiguous. Sequenced: peripheral blood. CDR3 DNA sequence: TGTGCCAGCAGCCCGAAACGGCTCGGGTCTGTGAAGGACTTC. The encoded protein is CASSPKRLGSVKDF.